This TCR beta chain was captured in a study of beta chain features in type 1 diabetes. Isolated RNA was reverse transcribed in full, so expressed TCRB transcripts were sequenced. Only in-frame clones appear in the TCRdb table, and some are missing; sequencing was by immunoSEQ multiplex PCR. Of some 220,000 clones in the sample, approximately 11% were seen once. From germline, CDR1 is SGHNT and CDR2 YYREEE (reference sequence). The germline V and J ends were trimmed by 4 bases and 3 bases, with 14 bases remaining between them. The CDR3 extends over 14 amino acids. The material sequenced was central memory CD4+ T cells from blood. This sequence originates from a man between 18 and 35 years old in good health. The V gene is TRBV5-4, the J gene TRBJ2-7, with D possibly being TRBD2 (6 bases). CDR3 sequence: CASSRATSVYEQYF. CDR3 sequence (DNA): TGTGCCAGCAGCCGGGCGACTAGTGTCTACGAGCAGTACTTC.